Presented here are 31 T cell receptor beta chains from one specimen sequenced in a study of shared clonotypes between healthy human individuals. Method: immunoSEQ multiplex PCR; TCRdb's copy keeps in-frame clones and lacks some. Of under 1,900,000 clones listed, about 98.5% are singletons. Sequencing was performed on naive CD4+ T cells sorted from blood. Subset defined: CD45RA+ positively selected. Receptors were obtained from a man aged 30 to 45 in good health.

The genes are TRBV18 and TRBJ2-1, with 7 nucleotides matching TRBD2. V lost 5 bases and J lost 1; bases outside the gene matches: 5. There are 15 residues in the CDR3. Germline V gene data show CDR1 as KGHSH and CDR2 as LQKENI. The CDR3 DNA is TGTGCCAGCTCATCGTATAGCGGGTCCTACAATGAGCAGTTCTTC. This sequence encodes CASSSYSGSYNEQFF.

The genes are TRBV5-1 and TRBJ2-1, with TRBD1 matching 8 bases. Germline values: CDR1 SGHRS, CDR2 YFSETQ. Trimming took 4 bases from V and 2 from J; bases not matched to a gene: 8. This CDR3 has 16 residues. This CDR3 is CASSVGQVGAYNEQFF. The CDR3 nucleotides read TGCGCCAGCAGCGTGGGACAGGTCGGGGCCTACAATGAGCAGTTCTTC.

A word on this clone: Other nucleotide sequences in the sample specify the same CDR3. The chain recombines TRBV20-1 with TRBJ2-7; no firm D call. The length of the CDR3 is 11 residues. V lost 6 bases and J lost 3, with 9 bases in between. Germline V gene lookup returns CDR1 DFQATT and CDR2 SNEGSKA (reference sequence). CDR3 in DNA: TGCAGTGCAACAATGATCTACGAGCAGTACTTC. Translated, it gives CSATMIYEQYF.

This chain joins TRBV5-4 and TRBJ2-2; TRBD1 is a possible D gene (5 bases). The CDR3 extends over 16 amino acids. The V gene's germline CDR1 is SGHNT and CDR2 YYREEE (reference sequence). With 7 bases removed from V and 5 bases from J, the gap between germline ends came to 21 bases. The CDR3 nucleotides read TGTGCCAGCTATAACCAAGGGCTAGGGGCGACCGGGGAGCTGTTTTTT. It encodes CASYNQGLGATGELFF.

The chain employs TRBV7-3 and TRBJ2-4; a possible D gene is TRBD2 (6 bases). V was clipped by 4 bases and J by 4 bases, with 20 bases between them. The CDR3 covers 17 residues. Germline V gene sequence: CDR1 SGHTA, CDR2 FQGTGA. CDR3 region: CASSSMIRDGGKNIQYF. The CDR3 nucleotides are TGTGCCAGCAGCTCAATGATCCGGGACGGAGGGAAAAACATTCAGTACTTC.

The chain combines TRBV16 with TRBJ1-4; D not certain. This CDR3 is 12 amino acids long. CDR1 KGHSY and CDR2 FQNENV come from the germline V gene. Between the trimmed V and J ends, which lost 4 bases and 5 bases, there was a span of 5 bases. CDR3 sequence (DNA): TGTGCCAGCAGCCTAGGGAATGAAAAACTGTTTTTT. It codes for CASSLGNEKLFF.

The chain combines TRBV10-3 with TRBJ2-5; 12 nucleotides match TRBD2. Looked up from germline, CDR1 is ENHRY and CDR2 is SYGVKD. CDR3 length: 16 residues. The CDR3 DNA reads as TGTGCAGCTTCAGGGACTAGCGGGCCCGCGGTTGAGACCCAGTACTTC. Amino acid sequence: CAASGTSGPAVETQYF.

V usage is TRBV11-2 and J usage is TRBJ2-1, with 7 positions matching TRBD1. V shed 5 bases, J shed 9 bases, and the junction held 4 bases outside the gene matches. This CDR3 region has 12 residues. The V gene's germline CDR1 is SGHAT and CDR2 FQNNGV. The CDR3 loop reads CASSQYRGEQFF. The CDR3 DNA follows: TGTGCCAGCAGCCAATACAGGGGTGAGCAGTTCTTC.

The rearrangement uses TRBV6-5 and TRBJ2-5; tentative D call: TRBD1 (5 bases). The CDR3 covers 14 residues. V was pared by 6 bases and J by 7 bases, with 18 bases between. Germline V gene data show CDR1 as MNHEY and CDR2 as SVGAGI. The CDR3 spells CASSPGPFRGTQYF. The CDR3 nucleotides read TGTGCCAGCAGCCCCGGACCATTTAGGGGGACCCAGTACTTC.

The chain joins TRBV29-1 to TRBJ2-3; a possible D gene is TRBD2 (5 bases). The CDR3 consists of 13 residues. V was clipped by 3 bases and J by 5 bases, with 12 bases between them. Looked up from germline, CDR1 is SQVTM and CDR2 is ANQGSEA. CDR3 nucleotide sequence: TGCAGCGTTGATTCGGGGAAACGAGATACGCAGTATTTT. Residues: CSVDSGKRDTQYF.

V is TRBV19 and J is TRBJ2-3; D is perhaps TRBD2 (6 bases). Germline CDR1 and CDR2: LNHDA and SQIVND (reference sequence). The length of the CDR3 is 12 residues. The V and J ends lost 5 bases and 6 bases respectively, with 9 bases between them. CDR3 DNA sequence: TGTGCCAGTAGTGTTGGGGGGGATACGCAGTATTTT. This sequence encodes CASSVGGDTQYF.

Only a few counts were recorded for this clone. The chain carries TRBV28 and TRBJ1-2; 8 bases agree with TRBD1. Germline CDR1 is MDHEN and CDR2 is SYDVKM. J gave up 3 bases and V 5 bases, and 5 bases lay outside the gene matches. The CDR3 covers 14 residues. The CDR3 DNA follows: TGTGCCAGCAGTCCCACGGACAGGGACTATGGCTACACCTTC. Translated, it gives CASSPTDRDYGYTF.

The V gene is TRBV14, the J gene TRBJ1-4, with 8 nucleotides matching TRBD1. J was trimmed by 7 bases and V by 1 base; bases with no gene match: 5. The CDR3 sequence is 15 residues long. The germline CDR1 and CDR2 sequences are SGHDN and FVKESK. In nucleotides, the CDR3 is TGTGCCAGCAGCCAAGGAACAGGGGGGGGTGAAAAACTGTTTTTT. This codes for CASSQGTGGGEKLFF.

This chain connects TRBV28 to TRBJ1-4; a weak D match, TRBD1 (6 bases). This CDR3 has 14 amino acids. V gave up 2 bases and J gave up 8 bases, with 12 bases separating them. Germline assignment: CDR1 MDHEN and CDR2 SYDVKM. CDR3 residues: CASSLGRGWEKLFF. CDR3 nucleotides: TGTGCCAGCAGTTTAGGCAGGGGCTGGGAAAAACTGTTTTTT.

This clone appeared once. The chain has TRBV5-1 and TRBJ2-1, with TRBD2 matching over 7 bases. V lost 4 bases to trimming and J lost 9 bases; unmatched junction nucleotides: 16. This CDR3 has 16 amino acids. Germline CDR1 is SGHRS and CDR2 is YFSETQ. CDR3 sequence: CASSRGEGGRLFEQFF. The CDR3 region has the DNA TGCGCCAGCAGCCGTGGGGAGGGCGGGAGACTTTTTGAGCAGTTCTTC.

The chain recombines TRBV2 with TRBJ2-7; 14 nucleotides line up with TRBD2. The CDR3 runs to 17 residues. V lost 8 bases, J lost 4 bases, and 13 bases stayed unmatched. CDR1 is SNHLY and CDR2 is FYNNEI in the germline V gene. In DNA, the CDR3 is TGTGCCAGCGGGGGACTAGCGGGAGTAACACGAGGGTACGAGCAGTACTTC. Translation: CASGGLAGVTRGYEQYF.

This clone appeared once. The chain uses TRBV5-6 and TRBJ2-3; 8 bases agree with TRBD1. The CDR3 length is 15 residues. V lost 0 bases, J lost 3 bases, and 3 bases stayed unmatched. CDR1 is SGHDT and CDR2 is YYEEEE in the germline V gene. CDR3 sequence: CASSLGQGFTDTQYF. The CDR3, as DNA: TGTGCCAGCAGCTTGGGACAGGGGTTTACAGATACGCAGTATTTT. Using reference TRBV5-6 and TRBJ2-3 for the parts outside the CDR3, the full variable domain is DAGVTQSPTHLIKTRGQQVTLRCSPKSGHDTVSWYQQALGQGPQFIFQYYEEEERQRGNFPDRFSGHQFPNYSSELNVNALLLGDSALYLCASSLGQGFTDTQYFGPGTRLTVL.

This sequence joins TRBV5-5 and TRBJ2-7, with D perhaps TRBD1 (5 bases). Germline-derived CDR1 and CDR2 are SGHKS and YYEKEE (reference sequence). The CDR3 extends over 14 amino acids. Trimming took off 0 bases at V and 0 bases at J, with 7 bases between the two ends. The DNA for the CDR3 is TGTGCCAGCAGCTTGGAAGGACACTCCTACGAGCAGTACTTC. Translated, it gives CASSLEGHSYEQYF.

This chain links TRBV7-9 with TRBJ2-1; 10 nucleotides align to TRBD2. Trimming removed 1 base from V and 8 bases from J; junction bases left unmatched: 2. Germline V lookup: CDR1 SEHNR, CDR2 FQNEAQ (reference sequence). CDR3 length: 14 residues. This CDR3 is CASSLVGTSDEQFF. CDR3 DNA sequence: TGTGCCAGCAGCTTAGTAGGGACTAGCGATGAGCAGTTCTTC.

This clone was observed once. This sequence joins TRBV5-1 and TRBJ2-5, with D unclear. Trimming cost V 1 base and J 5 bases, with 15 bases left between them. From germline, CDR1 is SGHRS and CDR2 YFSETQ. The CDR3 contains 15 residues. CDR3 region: CASSLSGPVEETQYF. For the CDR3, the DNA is TGCGCCAGCAGCTTGTCCGGGCCCGTCGAGGAGACCCAGTACTTC. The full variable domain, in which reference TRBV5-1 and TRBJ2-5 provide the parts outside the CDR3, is KAGVTQTPRYLIKTRGQQVTLSCSPISGHRSVSWYQQTPGQGLQFLFEYFSETQRNKGNFPGRFSGRQFSNSRSEMNVSTLELGDSALYLCASSLSGPVEETQYFGPGTRLLVL.

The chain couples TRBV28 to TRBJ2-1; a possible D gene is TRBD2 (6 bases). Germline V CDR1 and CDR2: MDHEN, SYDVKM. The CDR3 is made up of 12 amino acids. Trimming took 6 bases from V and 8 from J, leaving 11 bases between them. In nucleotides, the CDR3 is TGTGCCAGCAGAAACCCTAGCGATGAGCAGTTCTTC. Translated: CASRNPSDEQFF.

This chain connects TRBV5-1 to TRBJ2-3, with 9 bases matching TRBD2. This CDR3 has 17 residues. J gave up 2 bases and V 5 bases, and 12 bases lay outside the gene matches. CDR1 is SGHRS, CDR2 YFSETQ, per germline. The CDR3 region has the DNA TGCGCCAGCAGTCGCCGGGATAGCGGGGGCCCCACAGATACGCAGTATTTT. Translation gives CASSRRDSGGPTDTQYF.

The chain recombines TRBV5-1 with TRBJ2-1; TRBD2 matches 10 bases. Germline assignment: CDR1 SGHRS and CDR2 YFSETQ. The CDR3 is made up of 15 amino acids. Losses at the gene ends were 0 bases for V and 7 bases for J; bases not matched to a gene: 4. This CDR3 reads CASSLGTSGINEQFF. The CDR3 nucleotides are TGCGCCAGCAGCTTGGGGACTAGCGGTATTAATGAGCAGTTCTTC.

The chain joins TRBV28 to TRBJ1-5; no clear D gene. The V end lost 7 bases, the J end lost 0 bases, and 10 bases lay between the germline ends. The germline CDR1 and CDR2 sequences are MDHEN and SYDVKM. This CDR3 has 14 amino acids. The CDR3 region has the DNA TGTGCCAGCAAACGGCAAAATAGCAATCAGCCCCAGCATTTT. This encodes CASKRQNSNQPQHF.

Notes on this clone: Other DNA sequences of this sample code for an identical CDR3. Written as DNA, the CDR3 is TGTGCCAGCAGCTCAGGCGGATTCACAGATACGCAGTATTTT. Encoded protein: CASSSGGFTDTQYF. The V gene is TRBV9, the J gene TRBJ2-3, with unresolved D. The CDR3 length is 14 residues. Trimming removed 4 bases at V and 2 bases at J, with 11 bases between. In germline, CDR1 is SGDLS, CDR2 YYNGEE.

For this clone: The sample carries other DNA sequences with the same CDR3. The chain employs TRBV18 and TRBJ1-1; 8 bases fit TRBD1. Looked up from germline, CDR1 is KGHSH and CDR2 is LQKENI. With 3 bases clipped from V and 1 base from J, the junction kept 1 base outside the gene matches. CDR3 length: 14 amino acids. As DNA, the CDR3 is TGTGCCAGCTCACCTGGACAGGGGAACACTGAAGCTTTCTTT. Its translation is CASSPGQGNTEAFF.

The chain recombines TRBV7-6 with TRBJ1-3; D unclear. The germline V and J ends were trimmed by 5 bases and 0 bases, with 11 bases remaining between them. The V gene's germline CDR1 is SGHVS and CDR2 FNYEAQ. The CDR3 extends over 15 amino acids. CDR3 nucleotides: TGTGCCAGCAGCGAGGTCAGCGTCTCTGGAAACACCATATATTTT. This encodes CASSEVSVSGNTIYF.

The CDR3 nucleotides are TGTGCCTGGAGGGAACGGGGACAATTGTTCTTC. Its protein product is CAWRERGQLFF. The chain is built from TRBV30 and TRBJ2-1, with D possibly TRBD1 on 6 matching bases. The V gene's germline CDR1 is GTSNPN and CDR2 SVGIG (reference sequence). The CDR3 is 11 residues long. Trimming cost V 3 bases and J 15 bases, with 15 bases left between them.

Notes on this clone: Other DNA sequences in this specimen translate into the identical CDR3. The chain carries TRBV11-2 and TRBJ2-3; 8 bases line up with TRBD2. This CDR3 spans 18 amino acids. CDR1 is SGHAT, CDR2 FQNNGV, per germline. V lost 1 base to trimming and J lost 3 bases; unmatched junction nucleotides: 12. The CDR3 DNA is TGTGCCAGCAGCTTAGGGGGGCTAAGCGGGAGTGTTACAGATACGCAGTATTTT. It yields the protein CASSLGGLSGSVTDTQYF. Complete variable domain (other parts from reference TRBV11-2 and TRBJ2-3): EAGVAQSPRYKIIEKRQSVAFWCNPISGHATLYWYQQILGQGPKLLIQFQNNGVVDDSQLPKDRFSAERLKGVDSTLKIQPAKLEDSAVYLCASSLGGLSGSVTDTQYFGPGTRLTVL.

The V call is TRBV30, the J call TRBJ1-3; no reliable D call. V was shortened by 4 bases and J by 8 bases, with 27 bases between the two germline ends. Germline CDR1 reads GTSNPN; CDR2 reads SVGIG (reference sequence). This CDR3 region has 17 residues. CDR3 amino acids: CAWTSGLDGRAGYTIYF. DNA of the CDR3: TGTGCCTGGACCTCAGGACTGGACGGACGGGCAGGCTACACCATATATTTT.

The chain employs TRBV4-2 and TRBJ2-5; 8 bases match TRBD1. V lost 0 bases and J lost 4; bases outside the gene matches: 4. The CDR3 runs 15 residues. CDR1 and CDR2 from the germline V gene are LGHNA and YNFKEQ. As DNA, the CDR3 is TGTGCCAGCAGCCAAGATGGACAGGGCGGAGAGACCCAGTACTTC. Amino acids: CASSQDGQGGETQYF.